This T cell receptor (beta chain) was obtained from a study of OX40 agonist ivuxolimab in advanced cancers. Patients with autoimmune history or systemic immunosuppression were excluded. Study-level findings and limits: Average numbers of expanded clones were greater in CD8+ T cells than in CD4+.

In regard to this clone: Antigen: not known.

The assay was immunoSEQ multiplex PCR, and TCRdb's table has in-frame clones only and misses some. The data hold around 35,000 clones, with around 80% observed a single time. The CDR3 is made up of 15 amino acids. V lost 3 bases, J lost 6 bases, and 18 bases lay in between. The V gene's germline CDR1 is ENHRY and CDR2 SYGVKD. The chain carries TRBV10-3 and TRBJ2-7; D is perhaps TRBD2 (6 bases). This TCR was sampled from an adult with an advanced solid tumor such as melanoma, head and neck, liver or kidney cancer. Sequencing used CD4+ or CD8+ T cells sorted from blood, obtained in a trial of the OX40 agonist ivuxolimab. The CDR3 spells CAISDPYRTIIEQYF. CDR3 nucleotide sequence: TGTGCCATCAGTGACCCTTATCGGACTATCATCGAGCAGTACTTC.